The following is a T cell receptor beta chain sequence with its context. This clonotype was recorded many times. Its antigen remains unidentified. Qualities for individual bases were not recorded, and no much larger clone is one base off. For repertoire sequencing, TCR beta CDR3 regions were amplified from RNA transcripts. The first round was an RT-PCR using HTBI primers with the Qiagen OneStep RT-PCR kit, and this first round was followed by a second-round multiplex PCR, then size selection and purification. Libraries were sequenced paired-end with 100 bp reads on an Illumina HiSeq2000. The authors' pipeline ran thus. SOAPnuke was used to process the reads, throwing out any read that had adapters, had uncalled bases, had a mean Phred below 15, or lacked an exact constant-primer or identifier match. COPE v1.2.5 was used to merge high-quality paired reads. Clonotypes were defined as unique nucleotide sequences and were aligned to IMGT TRB V, D and J references using MiTCR v1.1. The analysis was limited to V-J combinations with a frequency above 0.0001, which together covered roughly 99% of repertoires. A TCR clonal expansion and chaos score per V-J combination was defined as the ratio of F50 clonal expansion to chaos observed in the TCRdist matrix. Welch's t-statistics and random forest were used to narrow the features down to approximately 13 V-J combinations, which were then fed into a naive Bayes classifier. The Morisita-Horn index was used to measure how similar the thyroid and blood repertoires were. TCRdb reprocessing: public reads trimmed at Q25 with fastp, clones called with MiXCR, in-frame beta chains kept. Every CDR3 protein is listed once, alongside the most common genes and DNA of its rows. TCRdb, not the original authors, processed these V and J calls. In this sample the table shows under 400,000 distinct CDR3 sequences, around a sixth of which occur a single time. The ten largest account for more than 9% of the sample.

These data originate in a study of Graves' ophthalmopathy and Graves' hyperthyroidism (dated by TCRdb to between 2018 and 2020). About the full investigation: Peripheral blood was collected before any treatment was given, at the time of initial diagnosis. TCR beta repertoire signatures were used to distinguish Graves' ophthalmopathy from Graves' hyperthyroidism and to predict progression to ophthalmopathy. In total, over 130 blood samples were TCR-sequenced: approximately 42 ophthalmopathy, some 75 hyperthyroidism and roughly 17 hyperthyroidism-to-ophthalmopathy patients. A discovery set of 100 or so patients (around 40 ophthalmopathy, about 59 stable hyperthyroidism) was enrolled to explore V-J signatures distinguishing ophthalmopathy from hyperthyroidism. An independent validation cohort comprised about 20 hyperthyroidism patients and roughly 15 patients who later progressed from hyperthyroidism to ophthalmopathy. In about six hyperthyroidism patients, the T-cell repertoires found in thyroid tissue were compared with those found in blood. After sampling, hyperthyroidism patients received methimazole starting at 30 mg daily, and ophthalmopathy patients received high-dose intravenous methylprednisolone.

For CDR1 and CDR2, the germline V gene lists LGHNA and YSLEER. The CDR3 goes from the cysteine to the phenylalanine over 15 residues. The only DNA kept is the CDR3, 45 bases in frame from the first base. Between the V and J ends, shortened by 0 bases and 4 bases respectively, the junction contains 12 bases. Results and caveats for the whole study, not just this receptor: In validation, the model predicted ophthalmopathy progression with less than 71% sensitivity and 72.22% specificity; fewer than 15 predicted patients were CT-confirmed with GO in a median of approximately 6.5 months. The 13-signature model separated ophthalmopathy from stable hyperthyroidism with approximately 90% sensitivity and almost 84% specificity in cross-validation, and 80%/75% in the test set. Sample size was not statistically predetermined, and group allocation was not concealed from the investigators. Most expanded thyroid clonotypes with frequency above 0.001 were also detected in blood, suggesting blood repertoires may reflect the thyroid immune response.

Ophthalmopathy patients were characterized by moderately to severely active disease, a Clinical Activity Score of at least 3, a NOSPECS grade of at least 4, and a disease duration under 3 months. Patients were excluded if they had other autoimmune diseases, uncontrolled infections, pregnancy or lactation. Diagnosis relied on clinical symptoms, serum thyroxine, TRAb, thyroid ultrasound and orbital computed tomography. Ficoll-Paque density gradient centrifugation was used to isolate PBMCs from about 9 ml of fresh peripheral blood. Trizol reagent was used to extract the total RNA, and its quality was then checked on an Agilent 2100 Bioanalyzer.

The sample comprised peripheral blood. The rearranged chain carries TRBV4-3 and TRBJ2-5; a tentative D match to TRBD2 spans 6 bases. This TCR was recovered from an adult man with Graves' ophthalmopathy. CDR3 region: CASSQDGRRGETQYF. At the DNA level, the sequence is TGCGCCAGCAGCCAAGACGGACGGCGGGGAGAGACCCAGTACTTC.